This T cell receptor (beta chain) was observed in a study of spatial heterogeneity in lung cancer. As concerns this clonotype: The target antigen is unknown.

General observations from the study: One measure, the expanded intratumoral alpha and beta TCR count, tracked tumor mutation counts.

V gave up 3 bases and J gave up 9 bases; unmatched junction bases: 4. The CDR3 has 14 residues. Indicated time point: sample taken at primary tumor resection. One entry per CDR3 protein results from TCRdb running MiXCR on the 5' RACE reads. This table holds around 95,000 distinct CDR3 sequences, about 4.6% found once. This TCR came from a male donor with early-stage non-small cell lung cancer. Specimen: lung tumor tissue, collected at surgery. The chain couples TRBV12-3 or TRBV12-4 to TRBJ2-1; 11 nucleotides line up with TRBD1. In DNA, the CDR3 is TGTGCCAGCAGTTTTACGGGACAGGGGGGTGAGCAGTTCTTC. This translates into CASSFTGQGGEQFF.